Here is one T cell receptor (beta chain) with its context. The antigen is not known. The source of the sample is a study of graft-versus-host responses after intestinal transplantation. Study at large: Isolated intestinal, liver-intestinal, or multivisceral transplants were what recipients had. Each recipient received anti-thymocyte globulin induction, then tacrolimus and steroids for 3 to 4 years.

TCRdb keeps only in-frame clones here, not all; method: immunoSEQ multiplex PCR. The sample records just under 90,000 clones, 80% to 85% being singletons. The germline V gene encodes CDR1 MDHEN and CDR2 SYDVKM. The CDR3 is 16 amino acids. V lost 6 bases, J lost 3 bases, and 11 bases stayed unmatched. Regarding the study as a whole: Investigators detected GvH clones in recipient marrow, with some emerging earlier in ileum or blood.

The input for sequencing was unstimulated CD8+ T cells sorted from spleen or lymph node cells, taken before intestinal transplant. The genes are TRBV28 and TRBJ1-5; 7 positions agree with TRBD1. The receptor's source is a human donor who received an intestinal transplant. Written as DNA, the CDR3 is TGTGCCAGCAGCTTCGACAGGGTGACCATCAATCAGCCCCAGCATTTT. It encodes CASSFDRVTINQPQHF. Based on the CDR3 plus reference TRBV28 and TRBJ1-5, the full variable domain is DVKVTQSSRYLVKRTGEKVFLECVQDMDHENMFWYRQDPGLGLRLIYFSYDVKMKEKGDIPEGYSVSREKKERFSLILESASTNQTSMYLCASSFDRVTINQPQHFGDGTRLSIL.